This TCR beta chain was identified during a study of cytomegalovirus exposure and HLA in healthy donors. Findings and limits, study-wide: Cytomegalovirus association was listed for around 170 TCR beta chains.

The donors were part of the validation cohort of roughly 110 subjects. That cohort was separate from the first cohort, which comprised fewer than 800 subjects. Using immunoSEQ multiplex PCR, the repertoire was profiled, and TCRdb retains in-frame clones only, with some absent. The sample has 150,000 to 250,000 clones, 65% to 90% seen once. V was cut by 4 bases and J by 3 bases, with 17 bases left in between. The CDR3 is 15 residues long. In germline, CDR1 is SGDLS, CDR2 YYNGEE. Notes on this clone: As yet, its antigen is unknown.

Input material: PBMCs. V is TRBV9 and J is TRBJ2-7; tentatively, D is TRBD1 (6 bases). The receptor was isolated from a woman in her 30s in good health and CMV-seropositive. DNA for the CDR3: TGTGCCAGCAGCCGTGGACAGAGTCCTTACTACGAGCAGTACTTC. This gives the protein CASSRGQSPYYEQYF.